The 21 T cell receptor beta chains reported below all come from one sample, sequenced in a study of blood T cell repertoires in COVID-19. Only in-frame clones appear in the TCRdb table, and some are missing; sequencing was by immunoSEQ multiplex PCR. The top ten hold less than 25% of the sample, which has 68,000 or so clones, 65% to 80% seen once. The sequenced sample consisted of peripheral blood. Every receptor here comes from a human donor in a cohort sampled during active COVID-19.

The chain joins TRBV28 to TRBJ2-7, with 8 bases that match TRBD2. V dropped 9 bases and J dropped 5; count of bases not matched to a gene: 9. Germline V gene sequence: CDR1 MDHEN, CDR2 SYDVKM. The CDR3 runs 13 residues. The CDR3 sequence is CASRDSGMNEQYF. CDR3 DNA sequence: TGTGCCAGTCGGGATAGCGGGATGAACGAGCAGTACTTC.

The rearrangement uses TRBV28 and TRBJ2-7; no clear D. The CDR3 extends over 13 amino acids. Per the germline V gene, CDR1 is MDHEN and CDR2 is SYDVKM. Trimming pared 10 bases from V and 3 bases from J, leaving 16 bases between. Written as DNA, the CDR3 is TGTGCCACCCAAGACTCGCACCTCTACGAGCAGTACTTC. Its protein product is CATQDSHLYEQYF.

The chain combines TRBV5-1 with TRBJ2-7; D might be TRBD2 (5 bases). This CDR3 region has 15 residues. CDR1 and CDR2 (germline): SGHRS, YFSETQ. V lost 4 bases and J 2 bases, leaving 16 bases between the germline ends. The DNA for the CDR3 is TGCGCCAGCAGCCCTGATGGACCGGGGACCTACGAGCAGTACTTC. Translation: CASSPDGPGTYEQYF. Full variable domain (rest looked up from reference TRBV5-1 and TRBJ2-7): KAGVTQTPRYLIKTRGQQVTLSCSPISGHRSVSWYQQTPGQGLQFLFEYFSETQRNKGNFPGRFSGRQFSNSRSEMNVSTLELGDSALYLCASSPDGPGTYEQYFGPGTRLTVT.

The rearrangement uses TRBV10-3 and TRBJ2-5; TRBD2 aligns across 7 bases. The CDR3 runs to 13 residues. V lost 10 bases and J lost 4; bases outside the gene matches: 9. CDR1 is ENHRY and CDR2 is SYGVKD in the germline V gene. The CDR3 region has the DNA TGTGCCACCGGGCGGGAGCGGGTAGAGACCCAGTACTTC. Translated: CATGRERVETQYF.

The rearrangement links TRBV25-1 to TRBJ2-1, with D perhaps TRBD2 (5 bases). This CDR3 is built from 14 residues. Germline lookup yields CDR1 MGHDK and CDR2 SYGVNS. The V gene lost 0 bases and the J gene lost 7 bases, with 10 bases spanning the gap. CDR3 loop: CASSEYGSVNEQFF. Written as DNA, the CDR3 is TGTGCCAGCAGTGAATATGGTAGCGTAAATGAGCAGTTCTTC.

The chain uses TRBV7-2 and TRBJ2-4, with TRBD2 matching 9 bases. Germline CDR1 and CDR2: SGHTA and FQGNSA. This CDR3 region has 16 residues. With V trimmed by 1 base and J by 7 bases, 8 bases remained unmatched. The CDR3 sequence: CASSLERAGGRNIQYF. In nucleotides, the CDR3 is TGTGCCAGCAGCTTAGAACGGGCGGGGGGGAGGAACATTCAGTACTTC.

The gene calls are TRBV3-1 (or the pseudogene TRBV3-2) and TRBJ1-6; D is perhaps TRBD1 (6 bases). Germline assignment: CDR1 LGHDT and CDR2 YNNKEL (reference sequence). The CDR3 has 15 amino acids. The ends were cut back, 8 bases at V and 7 bases at J, with 18 bases in the middle. CDR3 in DNA: TGTGCCAGCCAGGGGCTTGGAGATTCCAATTCACCCCTCCACTTT. Translation: CASQGLGDSNSPLHF.

The chain couples TRBV11-3 to TRBJ2-7; 7 nucleotides agree with TRBD1. The CDR3 is 13 residues long. Germline V gene data show CDR1 as SGHNT and CDR2 as YENEEA. With 5 bases clipped from V and 5 bases from J, the junction kept 6 bases outside the gene matches. In nucleotides, the CDR3 is TGTGCCAGCAGCCCACAGGGGATGCACGAGCAGTACTTC. It specifies CASSPQGMHEQYF.

The V and J genes are TRBV6-2 or TRBV6-3 and TRBJ2-4; D is unclear. The germline V gene encodes CDR1 MNHEY and CDR2 SVGEGT. The CDR3 contains 15 residues. Trimming took 1 base from V and 1 from J, leaving 8 bases between them. The CDR3 here is CASSYFAVAKNIQYF. The CDR3 DNA reads TGTGCCAGCAGTTACTTCGCGGTCGCCAAAAACATTCAGTACTTC.

In DNA, the CDR3 is TGTGCCAGCAGCCAAGATTTCGGGAGATGGGAGACCCAGTACTTC. Protein sequence: CASSQDFGRWETQYF. This chain joins TRBV14 and TRBJ2-5, with a tentative D call TRBD2 (6 bases). The V gene lost 0 bases and the J gene lost 5 bases, with 13 bases spanning the gap. Germline V CDR1 and CDR2: SGHDN, FVKESK. This CDR3 has 15 amino acids.

This clone was detected many times. The chain has TRBV23-1 and TRBJ2-1, with 7 bases identical to TRBD2. TRBV23-1 counts as an open reading frame of uncertain function. This CDR3 region has 18 residues. J was trimmed by 1 base and V by 4 bases; bases with no gene match: 13. This CDR3 reads CASSPHFCGGGSYNEQFF. CDR3 nucleotide sequence: TGCGCCAGCAGTCCCCATTTTTGTGGGGGGGGGTCCTACAATGAGCAGTTCTTC.

The chain employs TRBV28 and TRBJ2-2; 10 nucleotides match TRBD1. Trimming took 7 bases from V and 0 from J; bases not matched to a gene: 11. The CDR3 length is 18 residues. Germline V CDR1 and CDR2: MDHEN, SYDVKM. The CDR3 DNA reads as TGTGCCAGCACCCCGATTGGACAGGGGGTTACGAACACCGGGGAGCTGTTTTTT. This sequence encodes CASTPIGQGVTNTGELFF.

Only a few counts were recorded for this clone. This chain uses TRBV23-1 with TRBJ1-5; possibly TRBD1 for D (6 bases). TRBV23-1 is placed among ORFs of uncertain function. V was shortened by 3 bases and J by 4 bases, with 16 bases between the two germline ends. The CDR3 runs 16 residues. CDR3 residues: CASSQGGRTVNQPQHF. The CDR3 nucleotides read TGCGCCAGCAGTCAGGGGGGGCGGACAGTTAATCAGCCCCAGCATTTT.

The rearrangement uses TRBV28 and TRBJ1-4; unclear D gene. Germline CDR1 and CDR2: MDHEN and SYDVKM. Trimming took 3 bases from V and 4 from J, leaving 9 bases between them. The CDR3 sequence is 14 residues long. The DNA for the CDR3 is TGTGCCAGCAGTTTGACAACCTATAATGAAAAACTGTTTTTT. Amino acid sequence: CASSLTTYNEKLFF.

As for this clone: One junction end disagrees with the germline gene, perhaps due to a read error. Additional DNA sequences in this sample encode the identical CDR3. The chain combines TRBV3-1 (or the pseudogene TRBV3-2) with TRBJ2-7; 7 nucleotides match TRBD1. The CDR3 has 14 residues. Germline loops: CDR1 LGHDT, CDR2 YNNKEL (reference sequence). The CDR3 DNA reads as TGTGCCAGCAGCCGGGACAGCGGCTCCTACGAACAGTACTTC. Protein sequence: CASSRDSGSYEQYF.

This clone was counted once. This sequence joins TRBV3-1 (or the pseudogene TRBV3-2) and TRBJ2-7; the match to TRBD1 covers 9 bases. V dropped 4 bases and J dropped 6; count of bases not matched to a gene: 10. The CDR3 extends over 15 amino acids. CDR1 is LGHDT and CDR2 is YNNKEL in the germline V gene (reference sequence). The CDR3 loop is CASSLSPDRGREQYF. The CDR3, as DNA: TGTGCCAGCAGCCTTTCCCCGGACAGGGGACGCGAGCAGTACTTC.

The gene calls are TRBV19 and TRBJ2-7; 7 positions agree with TRBD1. J gave up 5 bases and V 6 bases, and 7 bases lay outside the gene matches. The CDR3 contains 13 residues. CDR1 and CDR2 (germline): LNHDA, SQIVND (reference sequence). As DNA, the CDR3 is TGTGCCAGTAGAGAAGGGGGCTTACACGAGCAGTACTTC. It translates to CASREGGLHEQYF. Together with reference TRBV19 and TRBJ2-7, the CDR3 gives the full variable domain: DGGITQSPKYLFRKEGQNVTLSCEQNLNHDAMYWYRQDPGQGLRLIYYSQIVNDFQKGDIAEGYSVSREKKESFPLTVTSAQKNPTAFYLCASREGGLHEQYFGPGTRLTVT.

The table lists this clone with a count of one. The V gene is TRBV3-1 (or the pseudogene TRBV3-2), the J gene TRBJ2-1; 8 nucleotides match TRBD2. CDR1 and CDR2 from the germline V gene are LGHDT and YNNKEL (reference sequence). The CDR3 spans 15 residues. J lost 7 bases, V lost 1 base, and 6 bases had no gene match. The CDR3 coding sequence is TGTGCCAGCAGCCAAGTGGGGACTAGGGATAATGAGCAGTTCTTC. This gives the protein CASSQVGTRDNEQFF.

In its sample, this clone was seen once. The chain joins TRBV28 to TRBJ2-4, with 8 positions matching TRBD1. V lost 8 bases, J lost 6 bases, and 9 bases stayed unmatched. The germline V gene has CDR1 MDHEN and CDR2 SYDVKM. CDR3 length: 14 amino acids. The CDR3 DNA follows: TGTGCCAGCGGAATCAGGGGGCAAGGAAACATTCAGTACTTC. Its protein is CASGIRGQGNIQYF.

Only a few counts were recorded for this clone. The V and J genes are TRBV28 and TRBJ1-5, with D possibly matching TRBD1 (6 bases). With 11 bases removed from V and 0 bases from J, the gap between germline ends came to 20 bases. Per the germline V gene, CDR1 is MDHEN and CDR2 is SYDVKM. This CDR3 comprises 16 residues. In nucleotides, the CDR3 is TGTGCCGCAAGAGGGTGGGACATGTATAGCAATCAGCCCCAGCATTTT. Its translation: CAARGWDMYSNQPQHF.

Here the CDR3 DNA reads TGCGCCAGCAGTGCCACAGAGAACACTGAAGCTTTCTTT. Encoded protein: CASSATENTEAFF. This chain uses TRBV10-2 with TRBJ1-1, with D uncertain. The germline gives CDR1 WSHSY, CDR2 SAAADI. This CDR3 region has 13 residues. Trimming took off 4 bases at V and 1 base at J, with 7 bases between the two ends.